This T cell receptor beta chain was recovered during a study of T cell changes during pregnancy in multiple sclerosis. The table came from immunoSEQ multiplex PCR; TCRdb's copy has only in-frame clones and leaves some out. The top ten hold 1.3% to 1.5% of the sample, which has about 87,000 clones, about 93% seen once. CDR1 and CDR2 from the germline V gene are MNHNS and SASEGT. The CDR3 runs 15 residues. The germline V and J ends were trimmed by 6 bases and 0 bases, with 12 bases remaining between them. Sequencing used peripheral blood, obtained in the third trimester of pregnancy. The sequence came from a female donor in good health, enrolled as a control in a pregnancy study. The chain is built from TRBV6-1 and TRBJ1-5; weak D call: TRBD1 (5 bases). Written as DNA, the CDR3 is TGTGCCAGCAGCGCGGGACGGCTTAGCAATCAGCCCCAGCATTTT. Translating gives CASSAGRLSNQPQHF.